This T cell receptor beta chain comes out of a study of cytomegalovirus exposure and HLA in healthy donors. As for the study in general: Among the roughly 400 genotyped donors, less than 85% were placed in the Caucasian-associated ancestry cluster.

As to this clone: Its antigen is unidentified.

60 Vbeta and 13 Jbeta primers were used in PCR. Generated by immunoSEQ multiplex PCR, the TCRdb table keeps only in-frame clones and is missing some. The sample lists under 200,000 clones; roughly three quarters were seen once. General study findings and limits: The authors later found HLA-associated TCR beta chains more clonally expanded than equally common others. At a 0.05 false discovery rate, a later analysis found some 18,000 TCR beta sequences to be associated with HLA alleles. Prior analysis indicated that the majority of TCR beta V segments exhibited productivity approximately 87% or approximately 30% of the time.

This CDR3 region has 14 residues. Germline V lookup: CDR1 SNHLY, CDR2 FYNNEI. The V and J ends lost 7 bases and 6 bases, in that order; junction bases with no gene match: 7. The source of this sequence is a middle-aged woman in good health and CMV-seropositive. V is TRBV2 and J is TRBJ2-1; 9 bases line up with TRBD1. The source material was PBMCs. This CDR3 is CASIRTGVSNEQFF. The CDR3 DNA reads TGTGCCAGCATCAGGACAGGGGTAAGCAATGAGCAGTTCTTC.